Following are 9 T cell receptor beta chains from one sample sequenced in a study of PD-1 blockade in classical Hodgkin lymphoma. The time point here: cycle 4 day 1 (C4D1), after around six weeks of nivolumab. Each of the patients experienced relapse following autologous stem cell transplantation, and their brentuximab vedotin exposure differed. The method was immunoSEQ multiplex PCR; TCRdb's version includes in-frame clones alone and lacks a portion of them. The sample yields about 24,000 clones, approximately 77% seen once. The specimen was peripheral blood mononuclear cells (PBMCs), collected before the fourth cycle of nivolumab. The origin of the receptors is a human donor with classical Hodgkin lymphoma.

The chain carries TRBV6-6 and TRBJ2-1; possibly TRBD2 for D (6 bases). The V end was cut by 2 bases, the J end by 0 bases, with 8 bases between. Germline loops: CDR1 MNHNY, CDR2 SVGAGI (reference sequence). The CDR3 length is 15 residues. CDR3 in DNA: TGTGCCAGCAGTTACGTCGGGAGCTCCTACAATGAGCAGTTCTTC. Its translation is CASSYVGSSYNEQFF.

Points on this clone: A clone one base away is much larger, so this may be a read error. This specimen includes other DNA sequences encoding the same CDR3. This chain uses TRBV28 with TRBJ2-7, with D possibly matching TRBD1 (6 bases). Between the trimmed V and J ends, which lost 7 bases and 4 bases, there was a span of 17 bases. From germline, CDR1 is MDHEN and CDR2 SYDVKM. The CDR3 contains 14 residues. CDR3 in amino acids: CASTLTGTPYEQYF. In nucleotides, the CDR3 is TGTGCCAGCACCCTCACCGGGACACCTTACGAGCAGTACTTC.

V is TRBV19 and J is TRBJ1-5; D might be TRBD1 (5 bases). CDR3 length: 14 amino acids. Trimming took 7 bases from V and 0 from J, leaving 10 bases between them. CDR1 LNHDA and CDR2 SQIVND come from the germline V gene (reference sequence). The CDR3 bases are TGTGCCAGTAACAGAGGGGATAGCAATCAGCCCCAGCATTTT. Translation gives CASNRGDSNQPQHF.

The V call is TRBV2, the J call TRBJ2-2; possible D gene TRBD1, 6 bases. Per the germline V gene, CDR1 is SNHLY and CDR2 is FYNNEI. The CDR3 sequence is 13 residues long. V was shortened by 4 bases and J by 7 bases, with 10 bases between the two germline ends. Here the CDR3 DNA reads TGTGCCAGCAGTGTCAGGGGTGGCGGGGAGCTGTTTTTT. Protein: CASSVRGGGELFF.

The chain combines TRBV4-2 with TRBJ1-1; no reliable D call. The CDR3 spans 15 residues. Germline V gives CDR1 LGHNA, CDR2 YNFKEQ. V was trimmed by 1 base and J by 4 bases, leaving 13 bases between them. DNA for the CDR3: TGTGCCAGCAGCCAAGGTTTTAAGGGTTTCACTGAAGCTTTCTTT. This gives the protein CASSQGFKGFTEAFF.

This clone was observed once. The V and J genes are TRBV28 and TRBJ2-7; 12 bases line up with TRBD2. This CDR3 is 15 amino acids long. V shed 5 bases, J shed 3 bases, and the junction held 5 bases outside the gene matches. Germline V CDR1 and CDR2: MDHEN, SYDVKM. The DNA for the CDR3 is TGTGCCAGCAGTCCAGCTAGCGGGAGGGTCTACGAGCAGTACTTC. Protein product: CASSPASGRVYEQYF.

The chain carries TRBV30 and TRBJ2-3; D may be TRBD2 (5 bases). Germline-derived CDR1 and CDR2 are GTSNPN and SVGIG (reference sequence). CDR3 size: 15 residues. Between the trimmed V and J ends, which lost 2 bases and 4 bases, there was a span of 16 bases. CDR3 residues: CAWSPPVIGADTQYF. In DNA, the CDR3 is TGTGCCTGGAGTCCGCCAGTGATCGGGGCAGATACGCAGTATTTT. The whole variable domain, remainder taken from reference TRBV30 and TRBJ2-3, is SQTIHQWPATLVQPVGSPLSLECTVEGTSNPNLYWYRQAAGRGLQLLFYSVGIGQISSEVPQNLSASRPQDRQFILSSKKLLLSDSGFYLCAWSPPVIGADTQYFGPGTRLTVL.

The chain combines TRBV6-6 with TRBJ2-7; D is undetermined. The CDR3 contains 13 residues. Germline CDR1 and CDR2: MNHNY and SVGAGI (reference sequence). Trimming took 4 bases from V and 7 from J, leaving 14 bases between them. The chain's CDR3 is CASSSSTAAEQYF. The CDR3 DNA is TGTGCCAGCAGTTCCTCGACGGCCGCTGAGCAGTACTTC.

The CDR3 loop reads CASSPDAKGQGFRGYTF. The CDR3 DNA is TGTGCCAGCTCACCGGACGCAAAGGGACAGGGGTTTAGAGGCTACACCTTC. This sequence joins TRBV18 and TRBJ1-2; 10 nucleotides line up with TRBD1. After removal of 3 bases from V and 8 bases from J, the junction contained 15 bases not matched to a gene. The CDR3 covers 17 residues. Germline-derived CDR1 and CDR2 are KGHSH and LQKENI. The whole variable domain, filled in from reference TRBV18 and TRBJ1-2, reads NAGVMQNPRHLVRRRGQEARLRCSPMKGHSHVYWYRQLPEEGLKFMVYLQKENIIDESGMPKERFSAEFPKEGPSILRIQQVVRGDSAAYFCASSPDAKGQGFRGYTFGSGTRLTVV.